This passage covers 25 T cell receptor beta chains from one sample sequenced in a study of T cell responses to AZD1222 COVID-19 vaccine. Assay: immunoSEQ multiplex PCR; the TCRdb copy retains only in-frame clones and omits some. The table lists approximately 60,000 clones, roughly 86% of them singletons. Sequences were derived from peripheral blood, sampled on day 0 of AZD1222 vaccination. These receptors all come from an adult in good health.

The gene calls are TRBV7-3 and TRBJ2-2, with a weak D call TRBD2 (6 bases). The V gene lost 6 bases and the J gene lost 1 base, with 15 bases spanning the gap. The CDR3 runs to 16 residues. Germline V gene sequence: CDR1 SGHTA, CDR2 FQGTGA. The CDR3 loop is CASRSGGNQNTGELFF. The CDR3 DNA is TGTGCCAGCAGATCAGGAGGGAATCAGAACACCGGGGAGCTGTTTTTT.

V and J are TRBV7-9 and TRBJ1-2, with 10 positions matching TRBD1. This CDR3 has 14 residues. Germline CDR1 is SEHNR and CDR2 is FQNEAQ (reference sequence). After removal of 10 bases from V and 7 bases from J, the junction contained 12 bases not matched to a gene. The CDR3 coding sequence is TGTGCCAAGTCCCCCGGACAGGGGGGATCTGGCTACACCTTC. Its protein is CAKSPGQGGSGYTF.

The J gene is TRBJ2-3, the V gene TRBV5-6; 7 bases align to TRBD1. Germline trimming cut 3 bases from V and 2 bases from J; bases unmatched to any gene: 12. Looked up from germline, CDR1 is SGHDT and CDR2 is YYEEEE. The CDR3 loop spans 17 amino acids. The CDR3 region has the DNA TGTGCCAGCAGCTATCCTACCGGGACAGAAATCACAGATACGCAGTATTTT. It is translated as CASSYPTGTEITDTQYF.

The rearrangement joins TRBV7-3 to TRBJ2-2; the D is unclear. CDR1 SGHTA and CDR2 FQGTGA come from the germline V gene. This CDR3 is built from 16 residues. With 5 bases removed from V and 0 bases from J, the gap between germline ends came to 13 bases. CDR3 nucleotides: TGTGCCAGCAGCACCCTCCTAGGGACGAACACCGGGGAGCTGTTTTTT. Its translation is CASSTLLGTNTGELFF.

This clone is hyperexpanded (1% or more) within its sample. CDR3 amino acids: CASSLSGGSLTKNIQYF. As DNA, the CDR3 is TGTGCCAGCAGTTTATCGGGCGGGAGCTTGACCAAAAACATTCAGTACTTC. The chain is built from TRBV28 and TRBJ2-4; TRBD2 matches 7 bases. Trimming cost V 1 base and J 2 bases; bases outside gene matches: 8. The germline V gene has CDR1 MDHEN and CDR2 SYDVKM. This CDR3 has 17 residues.

Of note for this clone: A much bigger clone sits one base away, suggesting this may be a read error. J is TRBJ2-2 and V is TRBV6-2 or TRBV6-3; D not resolved. This CDR3 region has 13 residues. Trimming left V 5 bases short and J 3 bases short, with 7 bases between. Germline assignment: CDR1 MNHEY and CDR2 SVGEGT. The CDR3, as DNA: TGTGCCAGCAGTACAAGGGACACCGGGGAGCTGTTTTTT. It codes for CASSTRDTGELFF.

In its sample, this clone was seen a few times. V and J are TRBV6-6 and TRBJ2-2; 14 positions match TRBD2. J gave up 4 bases and V 6 bases, and 4 bases lay outside the gene matches. The CDR3 covers 16 residues. Germline loops: CDR1 MNHNY, CDR2 SVGAGI (reference sequence). The CDR3 protein is CASSLGLAGGTGELFF. The DNA of the CDR3 is TGTGCCAGCAGCCTCGGACTAGCGGGAGGCACCGGGGAGCTGTTTTTT.

This chain joins TRBV6-5 and TRBJ2-7; the match to TRBD1 covers 9 bases. Trimming removed 4 bases from V and 5 bases from J; junction bases left unmatched: 6. The germline V gene encodes CDR1 MNHEY and CDR2 SVGAGI. The CDR3 totals 14 residues. The CDR3 nucleotides read TGTGCCAGCAGTTCGGGACAGGGTATTCACGAGCAGTACTTC. Protein: CASSSGQGIHEQYF.

A few counts support this clone. This chain links TRBV10-2 with TRBJ1-6; the D is unclear. This CDR3 region has 16 residues. V was cut by 3 bases and J by 0 bases, with 9 bases left in between. The germline gives CDR1 WSHSY, CDR2 SAAADI. The CDR3 is CASSEQTGSYNSPLHF. The CDR3 nucleotides read TGCGCCAGCAGTGAACAGACCGGCTCCTATAATTCACCCCTCCACTTT.

The chain combines TRBV30 with TRBJ1-3; perhaps TRBD1 as D (6 bases). Germline V gives CDR1 GTSNPN, CDR2 SVGIG (reference sequence). Between the trimmed V and J ends, which lost 5 bases and 4 bases, there was a span of 12 bases. The CDR3 is 13 amino acids. Here the CDR3 reads CAWGGLHGNTIYF. CDR3 coding DNA: TGTGCCTGGGGGGGCCTGCACGGAAACACCATATATTTT.

The table lists this clone with a count of one. V and J are TRBV10-3 and TRBJ2-7, with D possibly being TRBD1 (6 bases). Trimming pared 4 bases from V and 0 bases from J, leaving 10 bases between. The CDR3 loop spans 14 amino acids. Germline V gene data show CDR1 as ENHRY and CDR2 as SYGVKD. CDR3 protein: CAISVTGSSYEQYF. CDR3 in DNA: TGTGCCATCAGTGTAACAGGGAGCTCCTACGAGCAGTACTTC.

Only one count was recorded for this clone. J is TRBJ1-4 and V is TRBV3-1 (or the pseudogene TRBV3-2); the match to TRBD1 covers 8 bases. J was trimmed by 8 bases and V by 4 bases; bases with no gene match: 6. There are 14 residues in the CDR3. The germline V gene has CDR1 LGHDT and CDR2 YNNKEL (reference sequence). CDR3 in DNA: TGTGCCAGCAGCCTCCAGGGGGCAGGGGAAAAACTGTTTTTT. Protein product: CASSLQGAGEKLFF.

The chain carries TRBV19 and TRBJ1-6; D is perhaps TRBD1 (5 bases). Per the germline V gene, CDR1 is LNHDA and CDR2 is SQIVND (reference sequence). This CDR3 spans 13 amino acids. V was trimmed by 4 bases and J by 5 bases, leaving 6 bases between them. The CDR3 region is CASSNRNNSPLHF. In DNA form, the CDR3 reads TGTGCCAGTAGTAACAGGAATAATTCACCCCTCCACTTT. The full variable domain, its missing parts supplied by reference TRBV19 and TRBJ1-6, is DGGITQSPKYLFRKEGQNVTLSCEQNLNHDAMYWYRQDPGQGLRLIYYSQIVNDFQKGDIAEGYSVSREKKESFPLTVTSAQKNPTAFYLCASSNRNNSPLHFGNGTRLTVT.

The chain joins TRBV29-1 to TRBJ2-5; 11 bases line up with TRBD2. After removal of 8 bases from V and 4 bases from J, the junction contained 9 bases not matched to a gene. Looked up from germline, CDR1 is SQVTM and CDR2 is ANQGSEA. The CDR3 runs 14 residues. Here the CDR3 reads CSLRISGRAETQYF. As DNA, the CDR3 is TGCAGCCTGCGAATTAGCGGGAGGGCAGAGACCCAGTACTTC.

The V call is TRBV19, the J call TRBJ2-7; either TRBD1 or TRBD2 may fit D (5 bases each). The CDR3 spans 14 residues. V was trimmed by 5 bases and J by 0 bases, leaving 11 bases between them. Per germline, CDR1 LNHDA and CDR2 SQIVND (reference sequence). Here the CDR3 DNA reads TGTGCCAGTAGTTTGGGGGTCTCCTCCTACGAGCAGTACTTC. It yields the protein CASSLGVSSYEQYF. Using reference TRBV19 and TRBJ2-7 for the parts outside the CDR3, the full variable domain is DGGITQSPKYLFRKEGQNVTLSCEQNLNHDAMYWYRQDPGQGLRLIYYSQIVNDFQKGDIAEGYSVSREKKESFPLTVTSAQKNPTAFYLCASSLGVSSYEQYFGPGTRLTVT.

This chain links TRBV18 with TRBJ1-2; D gene uncertain. Per germline, CDR1 KGHSH and CDR2 LQKENI. CDR3 length: 13 amino acids. Trimming left V 3 bases short and J 0 bases short, with 5 bases between. The CDR3 sequence: CASSPRPNYGYTF. CDR3 DNA: TGTGCCAGCTCACCCCGTCCTAACTATGGCTACACCTTC.

The gene calls are TRBV7-2 and TRBJ1-2; D is ambiguous. The CDR3 covers 16 residues. With 3 bases removed from V and 1 base from J, the gap between germline ends came to 15 bases. Germline CDR1 reads SGHTA; CDR2 reads FQGNSA. The CDR3 is CASSLPEEEINYGYTF. CDR3 bases: TGTGCCAGCAGCTTGCCAGAGGAAGAGATTAACTATGGCTACACCTTC.

The chain couples TRBV25-1 to TRBJ1-2; 9 nucleotides align to TRBD1. V lost 3 bases, J lost 7 bases, and 9 bases stayed unmatched. CDR1 is MGHDK and CDR2 is SYGVNS in the germline V gene. The CDR3 has 15 residues. For the CDR3, the DNA is TGTGCCAGCAGTGATATGGGGACAGGGTGGATTGGCTACACCTTC. Protein: CASSDMGTGWIGYTF.

The chain combines TRBV27 with TRBJ2-7; D is uncertain. Germline V gene lookup returns CDR1 MNHEY and CDR2 SMNVEV (reference sequence). Between the trimmed V and J ends, which lost 8 bases and 3 bases, there was a span of 14 bases. The CDR3 runs 13 residues. Here the CDR3 reads CASCPRRCYEQYF. CDR3 nucleotide sequence: TGTGCCAGCTGTCCTAGACGATGCTACGAGCAGTACTTC.

The chain employs TRBV7-8 and TRBJ1-3; a possible D gene is TRBD1 (6 bases). The CDR3 runs to 15 residues. V was pared by 1 base and J by 2 bases, with 9 bases between. Germline CDR1 SGHVS, CDR2 FQNEAQ. CDR3 residues: CASSLGPGAGNTIYF. The CDR3 region has the DNA TGTGCCAGCAGCTTAGGCCCAGGGGCTGGAAACACCATATATTTT.

The CDR3 DNA reads TGTGCCAGCTCATCCATGACCGGGACAGCTCCCTATGGCTACACCTTC. As protein: CASSSMTGTAPYGYTF. This rearrangement joins TRBV18 to TRBJ1-2, with 7 positions matching TRBD1. J gave up 4 bases and V 5 bases, and 13 bases lay outside the gene matches. The CDR3 spans 16 residues. Germline assignment: CDR1 KGHSH and CDR2 LQKENI. Supplemented by reference TRBV18 and TRBJ1-2, the full variable domain reads NAGVMQNPRHLVRRRGQEARLRCSPMKGHSHVYWYRQLPEEGLKFMVYLQKENIIDESGMPKERFSAEFPKEGPSILRIQQVVRGDSAAYFCASSSMTGTAPYGYTFGSGTRLTVV.

Only one count was recorded for this clone. The chain has TRBV5-1 and TRBJ1-3; D is ambiguous. The CDR3 covers 13 residues. Per the germline V gene, CDR1 is SGHRS and CDR2 is YFSETQ. With 0 bases removed from V and 1 base from J, the gap between germline ends came to 2 bases. CDR3 sequence (DNA): TGCGCCAGCAGCTTGGGGTCTGGAAACACCATATATTTT. Protein sequence: CASSLGSGNTIYF.

This chain joins TRBV30 and TRBJ1-1; D remains ambiguous. Trimming took off 2 bases at V and 4 bases at J, with 11 bases between the two ends. This CDR3 spans 13 amino acids. Germline V gives CDR1 GTSNPN, CDR2 SVGIG (reference sequence). CDR3 region: CAWSIRTGTEAFF. Written as DNA, the CDR3 is TGTGCCTGGAGTATTAGGACGGGCACTGAAGCTTTCTTT.

The V and J genes are TRBV6-2 or TRBV6-3 and TRBJ2-5; no clear D gene. V dropped 6 bases and J dropped 5 bases, with 4 bases sitting between them. Germline values: CDR1 MNHEY, CDR2 SVGEGT. CDR3 length: 10 residues. CDR3 loop: CASSGETQYF. The CDR3 coding sequence is TGTGCCAGCAGCGGTGAGACCCAGTACTTC.

This clone was recorded only once. The V gene is TRBV7-3, the J gene TRBJ2-7, with D possibly being TRBD2 (5 bases). V shed 5 bases and J shed 1 base, with 9 bases lying between them. Germline CDR1 reads SGHTA; CDR2 reads FQGTGA. The length of the CDR3 is 13 residues. CDR3 DNA: TGTGCCAGCAGCCCTAGCCAGTCCTACGAGCAGTACTTC. The encoded protein is CASSPSQSYEQYF.